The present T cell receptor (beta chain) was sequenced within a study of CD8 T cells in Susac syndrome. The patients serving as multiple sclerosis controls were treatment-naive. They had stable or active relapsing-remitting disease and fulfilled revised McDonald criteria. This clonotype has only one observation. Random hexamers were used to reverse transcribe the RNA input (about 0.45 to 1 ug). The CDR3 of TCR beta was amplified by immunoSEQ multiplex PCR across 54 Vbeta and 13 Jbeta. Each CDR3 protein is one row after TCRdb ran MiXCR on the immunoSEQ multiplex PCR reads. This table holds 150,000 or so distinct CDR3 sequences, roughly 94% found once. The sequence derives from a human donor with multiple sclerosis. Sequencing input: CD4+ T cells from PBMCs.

For the CDR3, the DNA is TGTGCCACCAGTGACCAACAGGCTAGCTCCTACAATGAGCAGTTCTTC. Translation: CATSDQQASSYNEQFF. This chain uses TRBV24-1 with TRBJ2-1, with D possibly matching TRBD1 (5 bases). Germline CDR1 KGHDR, CDR2 SFDVKD. Trimming removed 4 bases from V and 0 bases from J, with 12 bases in between. CDR3 length: 16 residues.